Shown below are 25 T cell receptor beta chains from a single sample sequenced in a study of blood T cell repertoires in COVID-19. Sequenced by immunoSEQ multiplex PCR; TCRdb stores in-frame clones only, minus some. The top ten hold around 64% of the sample, which has tens of thousands of clones, around 75% seen once. Sequenced material: peripheral blood. These receptors came from a man older than 75 with acute or convalescent COVID-19.

This chain uses TRBV9 with TRBJ2-3; 7 nucleotides line up with TRBD1. J was trimmed by 5 bases and V by 3 bases; bases with no gene match: 9. This CDR3 has 15 amino acids. The germline gives CDR1 SGDLS, CDR2 YYNGEE. DNA for the CDR3: TGTGCCAGCAGCGCTGCGGACAGGCTTCAAGATACGCAGTATTTT. Translating gives CASSAADRLQDTQYF.

This clone occurred many times. This chain links TRBV5-6 with TRBJ2-7, with 10 bases that match TRBD2. Germline V gene sequence: CDR1 SGHDT, CDR2 YYEEEE. The length of the CDR3 is 15 residues. V lost 3 bases and J lost 4; bases outside the gene matches: 7. The CDR3 spells CASSSPASGRYEQYF. In DNA form, the CDR3 reads TGTGCCAGCAGCTCCCCGGCTAGCGGGAGATACGAGCAGTACTTC.

The DNA for the CDR3 is TGTGCCAGCAGCCCACCGGGTAGCTCCTACGAGCAGTACTTC. Protein: CASSPPGSSYEQYF. The V call is TRBV27, the J call TRBJ2-7, with D unclear. The V gene's germline CDR1 is MNHEY and CDR2 SMNVEV (reference sequence). The CDR3 sequence is 14 residues long. The germline V and J ends were trimmed by 6 bases and 0 bases, with 12 bases remaining between them.

V and J are TRBV6-2 or TRBV6-3 and TRBJ2-1; TRBD1 is a possible D gene (6 bases). V lost 5 bases and J lost 6, with 17 bases in between. The CDR3 spans 15 residues. Germline CDR1 is MNHEY and CDR2 is SVGEGT. CDR3 in DNA: TGTGCCAGCAGTCCGTCGATTCTGACAGGCAATGAGCAGTTCTTC. This sequence encodes CASSPSILTGNEQFF.

The chain is built from TRBV29-1 and TRBJ2-3; 9 bases line up with TRBD1. This CDR3 is built from 14 residues. Germline values: CDR1 SQVTM, CDR2 ANQGSEA. V lost 7 bases to trimming and J lost 6 bases; unmatched junction nucleotides: 11. The CDR3 is CSADTGGSADTQYF. CDR3 nucleotide sequence: TGCAGCGCCGATACAGGGGGCTCTGCGGATACGCAGTATTTT.

This chain uses TRBV6-5 with TRBJ2-1; TRBD1 might be the D (6 bases). This CDR3 spans 13 amino acids. Germline values: CDR1 MNHEY, CDR2 SVGAGI. V was pared by 4 bases and J by 6 bases, with 10 bases between. CDR3 coding DNA: TGTGCCAGCAGTTTTACAGGGTTCAATGAGCAGTTCTTC. Translation gives CASSFTGFNEQFF.

This clone has just a few counts. V and J are TRBV27 and TRBJ2-1; 11 nucleotides align to TRBD2. The CDR3 loop spans 17 amino acids. The V segment lost 5 bases and the J segment 5 bases; nucleotides outside the gene matches: 11. Germline CDR1 and CDR2: MNHEY and SMNVEV (reference sequence). CDR3 in DNA: TGTGCCAGCAGTCAACTTTCCGGGACTAGCGGTAACAATGAGCAGTTCTTC. It encodes CASSQLSGTSGNNEQFF.

This clone was detected a few times. The genes are TRBV27 and TRBJ1-1; D unresolved. V lost 9 bases, J lost 6 bases, and 11 bases lay in between. This CDR3 is built from 11 residues. The germline V gene encodes CDR1 MNHEY and CDR2 SMNVEV (reference sequence). The CDR3 nucleotides read TGTGCCAGGACGGGAGGCGCTGAAGCTTTCTTT. Translation gives CARTGGAEAFF.

This chain joins TRBV10-3 and TRBJ1-3; no definite D call. The germline V and J ends were trimmed by 10 bases and 2 bases, with 9 bases remaining between them. Germline V gives CDR1 ENHRY, CDR2 SYGVKD. CDR3 size: 12 residues. Here the CDR3 reads CATSVAGNTIYF. The CDR3 coding sequence is TGTGCCACCTCGGTGGCTGGAAACACCATATATTTT.

To note about this clone: Other DNA sequences in this specimen translate into the identical CDR3. This chain connects TRBV5-1 to TRBJ2-1; 9 bases map to TRBD2. J lost 0 bases, V lost 2 bases, and 0 bases had no gene match. This CDR3 is built from 15 residues. Germline loops: CDR1 SGHRS, CDR2 YFSETQ. The CDR3 sequence: CASSFSGSSYNEQFF. CDR3 nucleotide sequence: TGCGCCAGCAGCTTTAGCGGGAGCTCCTACAATGAGCAGTTCTTC. Based on the CDR3 plus reference TRBV5-1 and TRBJ2-1, the full variable domain is KAGVTQTPRYLIKTRGQQVTLSCSPISGHRSVSWYQQTPGQGLQFLFEYFSETQRNKGNFPGRFSGRQFSNSRSEMNVSTLELGDSALYLCASSFSGSSYNEQFFGPGTRLTVL.

This clone turned up a few times. The chain joins TRBV18 to TRBJ2-7; possible D gene TRBD1, 6 bases. The CDR3 extends over 13 amino acids. CDR1 and CDR2 from the germline V gene are KGHSH and LQKENI. With 6 bases removed from V and 1 base from J, the gap between germline ends came to 10 bases. This CDR3 is CASSSGTSYEQYF. Written as DNA, the CDR3 is TGTGCCAGCTCCTCCGGGACATCCTACGAGCAGTACTTC.

The chain recombines TRBV3-1 (or the pseudogene TRBV3-2) with TRBJ2-7; 12 bases align to TRBD2. Germline trimming cut 6 bases from V and 0 bases from J; bases unmatched to any gene: 0. CDR1 is LGHDT, CDR2 YNNKEL, per germline (reference sequence). This CDR3 is built from 14 residues. CDR3 bases: TGTGCCAGCAGGACTAGCGGGAGCTCCTACGAGCAGTACTTC. Encoded protein: CASRTSGSSYEQYF.

The rearrangement joins TRBV27 to TRBJ2-5, with 9 positions matching TRBD2. V was clipped by 2 bases and J by 5 bases; unmatched bases: 12. Germline assignment: CDR1 MNHEY and CDR2 SMNVEV (reference sequence). This CDR3 is 17 amino acids long. CDR3 protein: CASSLELAGPVRETQYF. DNA of the CDR3: TGTGCCAGCAGTTTAGAACTAGCGGGCCCGGTAAGGGAGACCCAGTACTTC.

The J gene is TRBJ1-5, the V gene TRBV28; D is possibly TRBD1 (5 bases). This CDR3 has 14 amino acids. CDR1 and CDR2 from the germline V gene are MDHEN and SYDVKM. V lost 3 bases and J lost 6, with 12 bases in between. CDR3 DNA: TGTGCCAGCAGTTTTTACGGGGGTGGTCAGCCCCAGCATTTT. Translation: CASSFYGGGQPQHF.

The chain is built from TRBV6-5 and TRBJ1-1, with D possibly being TRBD1 (5 bases). V was cut by 11 bases and J by 0 bases, with 13 bases left in between. This CDR3 comprises 13 residues. Germline CDR1 reads MNHEY; CDR2 reads SVGAGI. DNA for the CDR3: TGTGCCGTAAACCGGGGGATGAACACTGAAGCTTTCTTT. This translates into CAVNRGMNTEAFF.

This chain uses TRBV7-2 with TRBJ1-2; 7 bases are a match to TRBD1. The CDR3 spans 15 residues. Germline V gene data show CDR1 as SGHTA and CDR2 as FQGNSA. Trimming cost V 3 bases and J 4 bases; bases outside gene matches: 8. Here the CDR3 DNA reads TGTGCCAGCAGCTTTTTTGGACAGGCCCCCTATGGCTACACCTTC. It yields the protein CASSFFGQAPYGYTF.

CDR3 sequence reads: CASKGGRGLETQYF. CDR3 coding DNA: TGTGCCAGTAAAGGTGGGAGAGGCTTGGAGACCCAGTACTTC. This rearrangement joins TRBV19 to TRBJ2-5; tentative D call: TRBD2 (5 bases). Trimming removed 7 bases at V and 5 bases at J, with 17 bases between. The CDR3 runs 14 residues. Germline V CDR1 and CDR2: LNHDA, SQIVND (reference sequence).

V is TRBV30 and J is TRBJ1-5; D is unresolved. Germline V gene sequence: CDR1 GTSNPN, CDR2 SVGIG (reference sequence). This CDR3 comprises 16 residues. V lost 3 bases and J 0 bases, leaving 15 bases between the germline ends. The CDR3 sequence is CAWSRGLHRSNQPQHF. DNA for the CDR3: TGTGCCTGGAGCCGCGGCCTCCACCGTAGCAATCAGCCCCAGCATTTT.

The CDR3 region is CAWSVVVGPYNEQFF. DNA of the CDR3: TGTGCCTGGAGTGTAGTTGTGGGCCCCTACAATGAGCAGTTCTTC. The rearrangement links TRBV30 to TRBJ2-1; no definite D call. CDR3 length: 15 amino acids. Germline CDR1 and CDR2: GTSNPN and SVGIG (reference sequence). V was clipped by 0 bases and J by 2 bases, with 11 bases between them.

This rearrangement joins TRBV5-4 to TRBJ2-5; a possible D gene is TRBD2 (6 bases). The CDR3 is made up of 14 amino acids. Germline V gene sequence: CDR1 SGHNT, CDR2 YYREEE (reference sequence). V gave up 0 bases and J gave up 4 bases, with 10 bases separating them. The CDR3 loop is CASSLGGVRETQYF. CDR3 nucleotide sequence: TGTGCCAGCAGCTTGGGGGGGGTCCGAGAGACCCAGTACTTC.

V usage is TRBV19 and J usage is TRBJ1-2; D gene unclear. CDR1 is LNHDA, CDR2 SQIVND, per germline (reference sequence). Trimming took off 6 bases at V and 4 bases at J, with 18 bases between the two ends. The CDR3 covers 15 residues. CDR3 DNA: TGTGCCAGTAGCCACCGCGTGGAGGTTCGCTATGGCTACACCTTC. This translates into CASSHRVEVRYGYTF. The full variable domain, in which reference TRBV19 and TRBJ1-2 provide the parts outside the CDR3, is DGGITQSPKYLFRKEGQNVTLSCEQNLNHDAMYWYRQDPGQGLRLIYYSQIVNDFQKGDIAEGYSVSREKKESFPLTVTSAQKNPTAFYLCASSHRVEVRYGYTFGSGTRLTVV.

This rearrangement joins TRBV11-2 to TRBJ2-4; perhaps TRBD1 as D (5 bases). Germline values: CDR1 SGHAT, CDR2 FQNNGV. Trimming stripped 2 bases from V and 9 bases from J, with 14 bases between. The CDR3 consists of 14 residues. CDR3 sequence reads: CASSLYLDQGIQYF. The CDR3 nucleotides are TGTGCCAGCAGCTTATACCTGGATCAGGGCATTCAGTACTTC.

The chain is built from TRBV20-1 and TRBJ2-1; possibly TRBD2 for D (5 bases). CDR1 DFQATT and CDR2 SNEGSKA come from the germline V gene (reference sequence). V was pared by 3 bases and J by 15 bases, with 15 bases between. CDR3 size: 11 residues. This CDR3 reads CSASPGLRRFF. CDR3 coding DNA: TGCAGTGCTAGCCCCGGACTTCGACGGTTCTTC.

The chain combines TRBV7-9 with TRBJ2-3; weak D call: TRBD2 (5 bases). Germline-derived CDR1 and CDR2 are SEHNR and FQNEAQ (reference sequence). V lost 5 bases and J 2 bases, leaving 11 bases between the germline ends. The CDR3 is 14 amino acids. DNA of the CDR3: TGTGCCAGCAGCCTAGGACTGCCCACAGATACGCAGTATTTT. Protein: CASSLGLPTDTQYF.

The rearrangement uses TRBV2 and TRBJ1-6; TRBD1 is a possible D gene (6 bases). The CDR3 totals 13 residues. V was trimmed by 10 bases and J by 5 bases, leaving 12 bases between them. Germline CDR1 SNHLY, CDR2 FYNNEI. Here the CDR3 DNA reads TGTGCCAACCTTGCAGGGGATAATTCACCCCTCCACTTT. This sequence encodes CANLAGDNSPLHF.